This T cell receptor (beta chain) was profiled in a study of beta chain features in type 1 diabetes. As for the study in general: In age, gender and cell yields, patients were similar to healthy donors.

cDNA synthesis used the whole RNA isolate, giving expressed TCRB sequences. Measured with immunoSEQ multiplex PCR; TCRdb has only the in-frame clones, and not every one. The data hold 20,000 to 30,000 clones, with roughly two thirds observed a single time. Study-level findings and limits: Type 1 diabetes patients had TCRB CDR3s that were shorter (moderately but significantly so) in all four CD4+ subsets. Sequencing the cDNA could make cells with high TCR expression show up more than they should. Healthy donors had naive, central memory and Treg TCRB repertoires that appeared less similar than those seen among patients.

This CDR3 has 18 amino acids. After removal of 6 bases from V and 3 bases from J, the junction contained 16 bases not matched to a gene. CDR1 SNHLY and CDR2 FYNNEI come from the germline V gene. To note about this clone: Its antigen is unidentified.

Heparinised blood was drawn once per donor, averaging approximately 0.12 L. The TCR was taken from a man aged 18 to 29 with type 1 diabetes. The chain uses TRBV2 and TRBJ2-1; the match to TRBD1 covers 8 bases. Material for sequencing was Tregs from blood. CDR3 protein: CASRSGQGPRTNYNEQFF. CDR3 in DNA: TGTGCCAGCAGGTCCGGACAGGGTCCCCGAACAAACTACAATGAGCAGTTCTTC.